This TCR beta chain was sequenced for a study of blood T cell repertoires in COVID-19. Study information: COVID-19 samples collected from the United States, Italy and Spain covered acute and convalescent phases. Sample material is recorded as cDNA or gDNA derived from T cells, B-cell-depleted T cells, or PBMCs.

The V and J ends lost 5 bases and 4 bases respectively, with 6 bases between them. The CDR3 covers 12 residues. Germline lookup yields CDR1 MNHEY and CDR2 SVGEGT. Authors' analysis steps: Researchers report that nucleated cell counts were estimated from reference gene primer amplification. The table came from immunoSEQ multiplex PCR; TCRdb's copy has only in-frame clones and leaves some out. Clone size and the V and J calls come from that table; the DNA yielded D and trimming. Of roughly 34,000 clones in the sample, about 87% are singletons; the top ten hold about a tenth. The sequence was collected from a man older than 75 with active COVID-19. The J gene is TRBJ1-5, the V gene TRBV6-2 or TRBV6-3; no reliable D call. Material: peripheral blood. The CDR3 sequence is CASSRENQPQHF. CDR3 nucleotides: TGTGCCAGCAGTAGAGAGAATCAGCCCCAGCATTTT.